The 26 T cell receptor beta chains below were found in one sample sequenced in a study of shared clonotypes between healthy human individuals. Assay: immunoSEQ multiplex PCR; the TCRdb copy retains only in-frame clones and omits some. The sample includes 2 million to 3 million clones, roughly 93% of them seen just once. The specimen was naive CD4+ T cells from PBMCs. The subset was: CD45RA+ positively selected. The receptors originated from a man aged 18 to 30 in good health. Some clones in this sample may be carry-over from other donors' samples.

Only one count was recorded for this clone. The chain links TRBV7-3 to TRBJ2-3, with 13 bases lining up with TRBD2. Germline lookup yields CDR1 SGHTA and CDR2 FQGTGA. The CDR3 sequence is 18 residues long. The J segment lost 2 bases and the V segment lost 5 bases, leaving 10 bases of the junction unmatched. CDR3 coding DNA: TGTGCCAGCAGCCTTACGCCGGGACTAGCGGGAACCACAGATACGCAGTATTTT. This gives the protein CASSLTPGLAGTTDTQYF.

This chain joins TRBV18 and TRBJ2-7; 8 bases match TRBD1. Germline CDR1 reads KGHSH; CDR2 reads LQKENI. This CDR3 has 15 amino acids. V shed 3 bases, J shed 5 bases, and the junction held 9 bases outside the gene matches. CDR3 region: CASSPVRGQRNEQYF. The CDR3 DNA reads TGTGCCAGCTCACCGGTCAGGGGGCAAAGGAACGAGCAGTACTTC.

The rearrangement uses TRBV27 and TRBJ2-7, with D perhaps TRBD2 (5 bases). Germline V gene lookup returns CDR1 MNHEY and CDR2 SMNVEV (reference sequence). Trimming removed 7 bases at V and 2 bases at J, with 12 bases between. The CDR3 has 13 residues. The CDR3 DNA is TGTGCCAGCAAGGCCAGCGGAGCCTACGAGCAGTACTTC. Translating gives CASKASGAYEQYF.

The chain joins TRBV29-1 to TRBJ2-3; 10 bases are shared with TRBD2. Germline V lookup: CDR1 SQVTM, CDR2 ANQGSEA. Trimming cost V 0 bases and J 2 bases; bases outside gene matches: 5. This CDR3 region has 16 residues. The CDR3 DNA follows: TGCAGCGTTGAAGATCGAACTAGCGGGGCCACAGATACGCAGTATTTT. It translates to CSVEDRTSGATDTQYF.

The rearrangement joins TRBV27 to TRBJ2-7; 9 nucleotides align to TRBD2. The CDR3 is made up of 12 amino acids. Germline V gene data show CDR1 as MNHEY and CDR2 as SMNVEV (reference sequence). The V and J ends lost 5 bases and 5 bases, in that order; junction bases with no gene match: 1. This CDR3 reads CASSRTSDEQYF. The DNA of the CDR3 is TGTGCCAGCAGTCGGACTAGCGACGAGCAGTACTTC.

The rearrangement uses TRBV4-3 and TRBJ1-2; 9 bases are a match to TRBD1. CDR1 is LGHNA and CDR2 is YSLEER in the germline V gene. The CDR3 covers 13 residues. With 4 bases clipped from V and 7 bases from J, the junction kept 4 bases outside the gene matches. The CDR3 reads CASSPDRGVGYTF. As DNA, the CDR3 is TGCGCCAGCAGCCCGGACAGGGGAGTTGGCTACACCTTC.

This clone was seen a single time. The chain combines TRBV11-2 with TRBJ2-1; tentatively, D is TRBD2 (5 bases). CDR3 length: 16 residues. The germline V gene has CDR1 SGHAT and CDR2 FQNNGV. Trimming stripped 5 bases from V and 1 base from J, with 15 bases between. CDR3 protein: CASSLEGGPSYNEQFF. CDR3 in DNA: TGTGCCAGCAGCCTGGAAGGCGGGCCTTCCTACAATGAGCAGTTCTTC. Based on the CDR3 plus reference TRBV11-2 and TRBJ2-1, the full variable domain is EAGVAQSPRYKIIEKRQSVAFWCNPISGHATLYWYQQILGQGPKLLIQFQNNGVVDDSQLPKDRFSAERLKGVDSTLKIQPAKLEDSAVYLCASSLEGGPSYNEQFFGPGTRLTVL.

The chain has TRBV4-2 and TRBJ2-1; TRBD2 matches 11 bases. This CDR3 is 18 amino acids long. Germline V gives CDR1 LGHNA, CDR2 YNFKEQ. V lost 2 bases, J lost 7 bases, and 13 bases stayed unmatched. CDR3 amino acids: CASSQTDLAGGPVNEQFF. CDR3 sequence (DNA): TGTGCCAGCAGCCAAACAGATTTAGCGGGAGGGCCGGTGAATGAGCAGTTCTTC.

J is TRBJ1-1 and V is TRBV25-1, with D uncertain. V dropped 1 base and J dropped 0 bases, with 9 bases sitting between them. There are 15 residues in the CDR3. Germline CDR1 MGHDK, CDR2 SYGVNS. Written as DNA, the CDR3 is TGTGCCAGCAGTGAATTCACAGCTATGAACACTGAAGCTTTCTTT. It translates to CASSEFTAMNTEAFF. Combining the CDR3 with reference TRBV25-1 and TRBJ1-1 gives the whole variable domain EADIYQTPRYLVIGTGKKITLECSQTMGHDKMYWYQQDPGMELHLIHYSYGVNSTEKGDLSSESTVSRIRTEHFPLTLESARPSHTSQYLCASSEFTAMNTEAFFGQGTRLTVV.

This chain links TRBV9 with TRBJ2-1; D is unclear. Germline lookup yields CDR1 SGDLS and CDR2 YYNGEE. This CDR3 is 14 amino acids long. V lost 0 bases, J lost 7 bases, and 11 bases lay in between. CDR3 protein: CASSVVGNENEQFF. Written as DNA, the CDR3 is TGTGCCAGCAGCGTAGTTGGGAACGAGAATGAGCAGTTCTTC.

The chain couples TRBV28 to TRBJ2-7, with D tentatively TRBD1 (6 bases). Germline CDR1 and CDR2: MDHEN and SYDVKM. Deletions cut 4 bases from V and 2 bases from J, with 15 bases between. CDR3 length: 15 residues. CDR3 in amino acids: CASSSSQGTPYEQYF. CDR3 in DNA: TGTGCCAGCAGTTCTTCACAGGGTACCCCCTACGAGCAGTACTTC.

This clone appeared once. The chain is built from TRBV6-1 and TRBJ1-1, with D possibly matching TRBD1 (5 bases). The ends were cut back, 6 bases at V and 0 bases at J, with 14 bases in the middle. This CDR3 has 15 residues. The germline CDR1 and CDR2 sequences are MNHNS and SASEGT. CDR3 bases: TGTGCCAGCAGCCAACTCCTGACAGTGAACACTGAAGCTTTCTTT. This gives the protein CASSQLLTVNTEAFF.

The chain carries TRBV25-1 and TRBJ1-1; unclear D gene. The CDR3 runs 16 residues. The germline gives CDR1 MGHDK, CDR2 SYGVNS. Between the trimmed V and J ends, which lost 3 bases and 2 bases, there was a span of 16 bases. The CDR3 DNA reads TGTGCCAGCAGTGAGGTAGGCAGAGGTGGAAACACTGAAGCTTTCTTT. Protein: CASSEVGRGGNTEAFF.

This clone was recorded once. The chain employs TRBV14 and TRBJ1-2; the D gene is possibly TRBD1 (5 bases). This CDR3 is built from 16 residues. The V and J ends lost 6 bases and 0 bases respectively, with 17 bases between them. Germline V gives CDR1 SGHDN, CDR2 FVKESK. The CDR3 sequence: CASSRGRRLANYGYTF. The CDR3 DNA follows: TGTGCCAGCAGTCGGGGACGTCGGTTAGCTAACTATGGCTACACCTTC.

This sequence joins TRBV5-4 and TRBJ2-3, with 9 bases aligning to TRBD1. The CDR3 is made up of 16 amino acids. CDR1 is SGHNT and CDR2 is YYREEE in the germline V gene (reference sequence). Trimming removed 0 bases from V and 6 bases from J; junction bases left unmatched: 8. The CDR3 loop reads CASSLGLQGAVDTQYF. The CDR3 DNA is TGTGCCAGCAGCTTGGGGCTACAGGGGGCAGTGGATACGCAGTATTTT.

V and J are TRBV6-1 and TRBJ2-3; no definite D call. Germline V gives CDR1 MNHNS, CDR2 SASEGT. CDR3 length: 13 amino acids. V was clipped by 8 bases and J by 6 bases, with 15 bases between them. The CDR3 DNA reads TGTGCCAGCGGAACCCATCAGATGGATACGCAGTATTTT. This codes for CASGTHQMDTQYF.

V and J are TRBV28 and TRBJ2-1; 8 bases align to TRBD2. The CDR3 extends over 14 amino acids. Germline CDR1 is MDHEN and CDR2 is SYDVKM. The V gene end was trimmed by 7 bases and the J gene end by 1 base; junction bases not matched to a gene: 3. CDR3 DNA: TGTGCCAGCAAATTAGCGGGGTCCTACAATGAGCAGTTCTTC. Translating gives CASKLAGSYNEQFF.

The rearrangement uses TRBV5-1 and TRBJ2-3, with a tentative D call TRBD2 (5 bases). The CDR3 is 17 residues long. Between the trimmed V and J ends, which lost 3 bases and 1 base, there was a span of 18 bases. Germline assignment: CDR1 SGHRS and CDR2 YFSETQ. In DNA, the CDR3 is TGCGCCAGCAGCTCCGGACTCAACCAGTGGGGCACAGATACGCAGTATTTT. Its protein product is CASSSGLNQWGTDTQYF. Complete variable domain (other parts from reference TRBV5-1 and TRBJ2-3): KAGVTQTPRYLIKTRGQQVTLSCSPISGHRSVSWYQQTPGQGLQFLFEYFSETQRNKGNFPGRFSGRQFSNSRSEMNVSTLELGDSALYLCASSSGLNQWGTDTQYFGPGTRLTVL.

This rearrangement joins TRBV11-2 to TRBJ2-4, with D possibly matching TRBD2 (5 bases). The CDR3 is 14 amino acids. V was shortened by 1 base and J by 5 bases, with 9 bases between the two germline ends. CDR1 SGHAT and CDR2 FQNNGV come from the germline V gene. CDR3 region: CASSLAGLQNIQYF. The CDR3 DNA sequence: TGTGCCAGCAGCTTAGCAGGACTCCAAAACATTCAGTACTTC.

This chain uses TRBV7-3 with TRBJ2-7; 11 bases line up with TRBD2. The germline CDR1 and CDR2 sequences are SGHTA and FQGTGA. V was clipped by 3 bases and J by 6 bases; unmatched bases: 7. The CDR3 runs 15 residues. In DNA, the CDR3 is TGTGCCAGCAGCTTTACTAGCGGGAGTCCCACCGAGCAGTACTTC. Protein: CASSFTSGSPTEQYF.

This clone appeared once. V and J are TRBV6-4 and TRBJ1-5; D perhaps matches TRBD1 (6 bases). Trimming removed 10 bases from V and 2 bases from J, with 15 bases in between. Germline V gives CDR1 MRHNA, CDR2 SNTAGT. This CDR3 contains 14 residues. CDR3 protein: CAMLTGPRNQPQHF. CDR3 nucleotides: TGTGCCATGCTAACAGGGCCTCGCAATCAGCCCCAGCATTTT.

The rearrangement links TRBV6-6 to TRBJ2-1, with D tentatively TRBD2 (6 bases). The germline V and J ends were trimmed by 10 bases and 4 bases, with 17 bases remaining between them. Germline-derived CDR1 and CDR2 are MNHNY and SVGAGI (reference sequence). The CDR3 length is 14 residues. The CDR3 reads CATRGSGMYNEQFF. The CDR3 coding sequence is TGTGCCACCCGGGGTAGCGGCATGTACAATGAGCAGTTCTTC.

This sequence joins TRBV5-1 and TRBJ1-1; 8 positions agree with TRBD1. CDR3 length equals 15 residues. The germline V gene encodes CDR1 SGHRS and CDR2 YFSETQ. V lost 0 bases, J lost 0 bases, and 1 base stayed unmatched. The CDR3 DNA is TGCGCCAGCAGCTTGGACAGGGGGGTGAACACTGAAGCTTTCTTT. It encodes CASSLDRGVNTEAFF. Together with reference TRBV5-1 and TRBJ1-1, the CDR3 gives the full variable domain: KAGVTQTPRYLIKTRGQQVTLSCSPISGHRSVSWYQQTPGQGLQFLFEYFSETQRNKGNFPGRFSGRQFSNSRSEMNVSTLELGDSALYLCASSLDRGVNTEAFFGQGTRLTVV.

The genes are TRBV28 and TRBJ2-1; TRBD2 aligns across 10 bases. Germline CDR1 reads MDHEN; CDR2 reads SYDVKM. The CDR3 is made up of 13 amino acids. After removal of 8 bases from V and 6 bases from J, the junction contained 4 bases not matched to a gene. The CDR3 DNA reads as TGTGCCAGCCTCCTAGCGGGAGCCAATGAGCAGTTCTTC. Amino acids: CASLLAGANEQFF.

Points on this clone: Other DNA sequences in this specimen translate into the identical CDR3. V gene TRBV27 combines with J gene TRBJ2-6, with no clear D. The germline V gene has CDR1 MNHEY and CDR2 SMNVEV (reference sequence). The CDR3 covers 13 residues. The ends were cut back, 2 bases at V and 4 bases at J, with 3 bases in the middle. DNA of the CDR3: TGTGCCAGCAGTTTAAGCGGGGCCAACGTCCTGACTTTC. Amino acids: CASSLSGANVLTF.

In its sample, this clone was seen a few times. The chain uses TRBV28 and TRBJ1-1; D unclear. CDR1 is MDHEN and CDR2 is SYDVKM in the germline V gene. Trimming took off 6 bases at V and 5 bases at J, with 13 bases between the two ends. CDR3 length equals 13 residues. The CDR3 coding sequence is TGTGCCAGCAGAAGATGGAGGAGGACTGAAGCTTTCTTT. Translation gives CASRRWRRTEAFF.